A single sample is the source of the 16 T cell receptor beta chains below, sequenced in a study of blood T cells in healthy people across ages. Combining a sample-barcoded 5' primer with a J-beta primer mix, a second PCR ran for about 7 to 11 cycles. TCRdb analysed the 5' RACE reads with MiXCR anew, one entry per CDR3 protein. Of approximately 1.5 million distinct CDR3 sequences in the sample, approximately 43% are singletons; the top ten hold less than 5%. The sequenced sample consisted of blood. These receptors were taken from a woman between 18 and 30 years old in good health.

The chain employs TRBV20-1 and TRBJ1-5; D unresolved. This CDR3 comprises 16 residues. Germline V gene lookup returns CDR1 DFQATT and CDR2 SNEGSKA (reference sequence). V was shortened by 5 bases and J by 1 base, with 18 bases between the two germline ends. The CDR3 DNA reads TGCAGTGCTCCCCAAACAAGGTCATTGAGCAATCAGCCCCAGCATTTT. This encodes CSAPQTRSLSNQPQHF.

This clonotype was seen once. The junction departs from the called germline gene at one end, perhaps through a read error. The V call is TRBV12-3 or TRBV12-4, the J call TRBJ1-1; D is perhaps TRBD1 (5 bases). This CDR3 comprises 14 residues. The CDR3 protein is CASSSNAGNTEPFF. The DNA for the CDR3 is TGCGCCAGCAGTTCTAACGCAGGGAACACTGAACCTTTCTTT.

This clonotype was picked up a small number of times. The rearrangement uses TRBV7-2 and TRBJ2-3; D gene uncertain. The CDR3 runs 14 residues. Germline lookup yields CDR1 SGHTA and CDR2 FQGNSA. V lost 2 bases to trimming and J lost 5 bases, with 11 bases between them. The CDR3 protein is CASSLLRSGDTQYF. The CDR3 coding sequence is TGTGCCAGCAGCTTACTTAGATCCGGAGATACGCAGTATTTT.

This clonotype was detected a few times. The chain joins TRBV7-3 to TRBJ2-1; D call uncertain. The germline CDR1 and CDR2 sequences are SGHTA and FQGTGA. V was cut by 7 bases and J by 4 bases, with 8 bases left in between. The CDR3 is 12 residues long. For the CDR3, the DNA is TGTGCCAGCAACGACGGTTACAATGAGCAGTTCTTC. Amino acids: CASNDGYNEQFF. Full variable domain (missing parts from reference TRBV7-3 and TRBJ2-1): GAGVSQTPSNKVTEKGKYVELRCDPISGHTALYWYRQSLGQGPEFLIYFQGTGAADDSGLPNDRFFAVRPEGSVSTLKIQRTERGDSAVYLCASNDGYNEQFFGPGTRLTVL.

This clonotype was counted a few times. The gene calls are TRBV9 and TRBJ2-4; D gene uncertain. The CDR3 has 14 residues. Germline CDR1 and CDR2: SGDLS and YYNGEE. V lost 4 bases and J 3 bases, leaving 11 bases between the germline ends. This chain's CDR3 is CASSTLSNKNIQYF. CDR3 sequence (DNA): TGTGCCAGCAGCACACTTTCTAACAAAAACATTCAGTACTTC. Using reference TRBV9 and TRBJ2-4 for the parts outside the CDR3, the full variable domain is DSGVTQTPKHLITATGQRVTLRCSPRSGDLSVYWYQQSLDQGLQFLIQYYNGEERAKGNILERFSAQQFPDLHSELNLSSLELGDSALYFCASSTLSNKNIQYFGAGTRLSVL.

The chain recombines TRBV15 with TRBJ2-7; maybe TRBD1 (6 bases). V gave up 0 bases and J gave up 1 base, with 7 bases separating them. Germline CDR1 LNHNV, CDR2 YYDKDF (reference sequence). The CDR3 sequence is 14 residues long. CDR3 in amino acids: CATSREGTSYEQYF. As DNA, the CDR3 is TGTGCCACCAGCAGAGAAGGGACATCCTACGAGCAGTACTTC.

This clonotype was recorded only once. This sequence joins TRBV20-1 and TRBJ2-7, with 10 bases lining up with TRBD1. V shed 3 bases, J shed 2 bases, and the junction held 7 bases outside the gene matches. The CDR3 extends over 15 amino acids. Germline CDR1 is DFQATT and CDR2 is SNEGSKA (reference sequence). The CDR3 is CSASSTGTGAYEQYF. The CDR3 nucleotides read TGCAGTGCTAGTTCAACCGGGACAGGGGCCTACGAGCAGTACTTC.

The genes are TRBV27 and TRBJ2-1; TRBD1 matches at 8 bases. V lost 5 bases and J lost 2; bases outside the gene matches: 8. Germline CDR1 MNHEY, CDR2 SMNVEV (reference sequence). The CDR3 is made up of 16 amino acids. The CDR3: CASSPGTGGTYNEQFF. DNA for the CDR3: TGTGCCAGCAGTCCCGGGACAGGAGGAACCTACAATGAGCAGTTCTTC.

This clonotype has just one count. The chain has TRBV20-1 and TRBJ2-1, with D tentatively TRBD1 or TRBD2 (5 bases each). Germline loops: CDR1 DFQATT, CDR2 SNEGSKA (reference sequence). The CDR3 has 14 amino acids. Trimming cost V 2 bases and J 7 bases, with 15 bases left between them. CDR3 bases: TGCAGTGCTAGACGTCCGATAGAGGGGAATGAGCAGTTCTTC. It specifies CSARRPIEGNEQFF.

This clonotype has a handful of counts. The genes are TRBV12-3 or TRBV12-4 and TRBJ1-5, with unresolved D. V lost 10 bases to trimming and J lost 0 bases, with 13 bases between them. CDR3 length equals 14 residues. The CDR3 bases are TGTGCCACCGCTCCGAGAGATAGCAATCAGCCCCAGCATTTT. This gives the protein CATAPRDSNQPQHF.

The rearrangement uses TRBV6-6 and TRBJ1-1, with D uncertain. CDR1 is MNHNY and CDR2 is SVGAGI in the germline V gene (reference sequence). The CDR3 loop spans 12 amino acids. With 6 bases removed from V and 7 bases from J, the gap between germline ends came to 12 bases. The CDR3 nucleotides read TGTGCCAGCAGCAACCGGCTTTTTGAAGCTTTCTTT. It is translated as CASSNRLFEAFF.

The CDR3 DNA follows: TGTGCCAGCAGTTACTCGAATCTACAGGGCTACAATGAGCAGTTCTTC. It encodes CASSYSNLQGYNEQFF. This chain uses TRBV6-6 with TRBJ2-1; TRBD1 might be the D (6 bases). CDR1 is MNHNY and CDR2 is SVGAGI in the germline V gene (reference sequence). V was pared by 0 bases and J by 3 bases, with 12 bases between. CDR3 length: 16 amino acids.

The gene calls are TRBV9 and TRBJ2-2; unclear D gene. Germline-derived CDR1 and CDR2 are SGDLS and YYNGEE. V lost 9 bases, J lost 1 base, and 22 bases lay in between. CDR3 length equals 17 residues. CDR3 sequence: CAKSSGITDENTGELFF. For the CDR3, the DNA is TGTGCCAAGTCCTCTGGCATAACAGACGAGAACACCGGGGAGCTGTTTTTT.

This clonotype has only a few counts. The chain carries TRBV6-2 or TRBV6-3 and TRBJ2-1; TRBD2 matches at 12 bases. The CDR3 is made up of 15 amino acids. J was trimmed by 9 bases and V by 5 bases; bases with no gene match: 8. The germline gives CDR1 MNHEY, CDR2 SVGEGT. CDR3 region: CASSPGTSGLAEQFF. The CDR3 DNA reads TGTGCCAGCAGTCCCGGGACTAGCGGGCTGGCTGAGCAGTTCTTC.

The V and J genes are TRBV10-2 and TRBJ2-3, with 9 nucleotides matching TRBD2. Germline V gives CDR1 WSHSY, CDR2 SAAADI. There are 16 residues in the CDR3. V dropped 6 bases and J dropped 1; count of bases not matched to a gene: 8. The CDR3 here is CASRGMAGGGTDTQYF. The DNA for the CDR3 is TGCGCCAGCAGGGGTATGGCGGGGGGGGGCACAGATACGCAGTATTTT.

The rearrangement uses TRBV30 and TRBJ2-3; D remains unclear. This CDR3 has 15 residues. Germline V gene lookup returns CDR1 GTSNPN and CDR2 SVGIG (reference sequence). Trimming left V 3 bases short and J 2 bases short, with 15 bases between. CDR3 coding DNA: TGTGCCTGGAGGGCGCCCCTCTCGGTCACAGATACGCAGTATTTT. This gives the protein CAWRAPLSVTDTQYF.